Described below is a single T cell receptor (beta chain) sequence and its context. The antigen remains undetermined. Clones were sequenced by immunoSEQ multiplex PCR, and TCRdb holds only the in-frame ones, with some missing. There are some 10,000 clones in the sample; 70% to 80% occur only once, and 8.5% to 10% lies in the top ten. The CDR3 covers 16 residues. The V gene lost 3 bases and the J gene lost 0 bases, with 13 bases spanning the gap. Looked up from germline, CDR1 is SGDLS and CDR2 is YYNGEE. This sample is part of a study of immune evolution from preneoplasia to lung adenocarcinoma. Whole-study findings and limits: Later-stage lesions seemingly showed higher T cell density and diversity than normal lung.

The TCR sequence derives from an older donor with lung adenocarcinoma. The chain uses TRBV9 and TRBJ1-3; D possibly corresponds to TRBD1 (6 bases). Sample: FFPE minimally invasive lung adenocarcinoma tissue. Here the CDR3 DNA reads TGTGCCAGCAGCGCTCCCAGGACAGACTCTGGAAACACCATATATTTT. Its translation is CASSAPRTDSGNTIYF.